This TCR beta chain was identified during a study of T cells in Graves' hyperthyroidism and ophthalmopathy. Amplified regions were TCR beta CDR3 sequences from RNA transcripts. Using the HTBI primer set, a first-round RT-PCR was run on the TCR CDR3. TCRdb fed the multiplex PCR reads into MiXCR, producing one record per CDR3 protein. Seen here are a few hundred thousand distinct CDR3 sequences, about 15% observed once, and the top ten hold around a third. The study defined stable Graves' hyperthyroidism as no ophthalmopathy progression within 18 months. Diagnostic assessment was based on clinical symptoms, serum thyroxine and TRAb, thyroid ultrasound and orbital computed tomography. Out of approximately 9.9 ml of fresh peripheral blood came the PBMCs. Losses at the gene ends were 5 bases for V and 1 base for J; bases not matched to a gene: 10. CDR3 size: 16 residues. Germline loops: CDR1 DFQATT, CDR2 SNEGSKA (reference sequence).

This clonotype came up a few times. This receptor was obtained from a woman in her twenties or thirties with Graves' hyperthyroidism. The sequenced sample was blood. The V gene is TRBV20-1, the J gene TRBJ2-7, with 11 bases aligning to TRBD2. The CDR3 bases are TGCAGTGCTGGAGCGGGGGGGACTAGCGGATCCTACGAGCAGTACTTC. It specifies CSAGAGGTSGSYEQYF.